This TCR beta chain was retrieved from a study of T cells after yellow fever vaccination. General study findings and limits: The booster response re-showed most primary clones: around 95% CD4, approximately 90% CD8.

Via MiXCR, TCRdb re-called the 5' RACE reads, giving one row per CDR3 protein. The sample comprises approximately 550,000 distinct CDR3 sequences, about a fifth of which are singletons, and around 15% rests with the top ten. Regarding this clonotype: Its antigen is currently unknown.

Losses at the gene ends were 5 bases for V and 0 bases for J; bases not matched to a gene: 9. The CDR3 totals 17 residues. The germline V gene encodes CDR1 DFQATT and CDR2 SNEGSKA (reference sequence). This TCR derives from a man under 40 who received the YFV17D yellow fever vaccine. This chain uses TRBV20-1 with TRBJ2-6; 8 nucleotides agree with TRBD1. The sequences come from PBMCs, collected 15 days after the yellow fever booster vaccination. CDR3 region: CSAYTGTGYSGANVLTF. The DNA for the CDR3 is TGCAGTGCTTACACCGGGACAGGCTACTCTGGGGCCAACGTCCTGACTTTC.